Below are 9 T cell receptor beta chains sequenced from a single sample in a study of monozygotic twins with cystic fibrosis. Produced via immunoSEQ multiplex PCR; TCRdb's table is partial and in-frame only. The sample lists some 33,000 clones; around nine tenths were seen once. Material: blood. Receptor source: a boy aged 2-15 years with cystic fibrosis.

CDR3 sequence reads: CASSGSLANYEQYF. The CDR3 coding sequence is TGTGCCAGCAGTGGATCATTAGCGAACTACGAGCAGTACTTC. The chain links TRBV6-1 to TRBJ2-7; tentative D call: TRBD2 (5 bases). CDR3 length: 14 amino acids. V gave up 4 bases and J gave up 3 bases, with 13 bases separating them. Per germline, CDR1 MNHNS and CDR2 SASEGT.

In this sample, this clone turned up a few times. The J gene is TRBJ2-2, the V gene TRBV4-1; TRBD1 matches at 9 bases. Germline-derived CDR1 and CDR2 are MGHRA and YSYEKL. Losses at the gene ends were 2 bases for V and 7 bases for J; bases not matched to a gene: 5. The CDR3 covers 15 residues. CDR3 nucleotide sequence: TGCGCCAGCAGCCAATTTGGGACAGGGTTCGGGGAGCTGTTTTTT. Translating gives CASSQFGTGFGELFF.

This chain links TRBV5-1 with TRBJ2-7; D gene ambiguous. The CDR3 has 12 residues. The germline V gene has CDR1 SGHRS and CDR2 YFSETQ. V lost 4 bases, J lost 5 bases, and 10 bases lay in between. The CDR3 loop reads CASSPDFDEQYF. The CDR3 coding sequence is TGCGCCAGCAGCCCCGACTTTGACGAGCAGTACTTC.

This chain joins TRBV29-1 and TRBJ2-5, with a tentative D call TRBD2 (6 bases). V dropped 4 bases and J dropped 3 bases, with 12 bases sitting between them. Per germline, CDR1 SQVTM and CDR2 ANQGSEA. The CDR3 is 13 amino acids. CDR3 in DNA: TGCAGCGTTGGGGGCCCTAGCGAAGAGACCCAGTACTTC. Encoded protein: CSVGGPSEETQYF.

The CDR3 loop is CASSEKPSGVGYGYTF. CDR3 sequence (DNA): TGTGCCAGCAGTGAAAAACCGTCAGGGGTCGGCTATGGCTACACCTTC. V is TRBV6-1 and J is TRBJ1-2; possibly TRBD1 for D (6 bases). Germline V gene sequence: CDR1 MNHNS, CDR2 SASEGT. Trimming stripped 2 bases from V and 4 bases from J, with 17 bases between. This CDR3 spans 16 amino acids.

V gene TRBV5-1 combines with J gene TRBJ2-1, with a possible D match to TRBD2 (6 bases). The CDR3 runs to 14 residues. Trimming cost V 4 bases and J 8 bases, with 16 bases left between them. The V gene's germline CDR1 is SGHRS and CDR2 YFSETQ. The CDR3 DNA reads as TGCGCCAGCAGCCCGGGGACTGGAGGCGATGAGCAGTTCTTC. As protein: CASSPGTGGDEQFF.

The V call is TRBV19, the J call TRBJ2-2; a weak D match, TRBD2 (5 bases). The CDR3 totals 15 residues. V shed 1 base and J shed 1 base, with 7 bases lying between them. Germline V gene data show CDR1 as LNHDA and CDR2 as SQIVND (reference sequence). CDR3 nucleotides: TGTGCCAGTAGTATAGTGGCGGGGAACACCGGGGAGCTGTTTTTT. It encodes CASSIVAGNTGELFF.

The V call is TRBV19, the J call TRBJ1-1, with D possibly matching TRBD1 (5 bases). The V and J ends lost 7 bases and 2 bases respectively, with 11 bases between them. Germline lookup yields CDR1 LNHDA and CDR2 SQIVND (reference sequence). This CDR3 spans 13 amino acids. The CDR3: CASKTTVNTEAFF. DNA of the CDR3: TGTGCCAGTAAAACGACAGTTAACACTGAAGCTTTCTTT. Looking up the rest from reference TRBV19 and TRBJ1-1 gives the full variable domain: DGGITQSPKYLFRKEGQNVTLSCEQNLNHDAMYWYRQDPGQGLRLIYYSQIVNDFQKGDIAEGYSVSREKKESFPLTVTSAQKNPTAFYLCASKTTVNTEAFFGQGTRLTVV.

The genes are TRBV5-6 and TRBJ2-6, with D tentatively TRBD1 (6 bases). Germline V lookup: CDR1 SGHDT, CDR2 YYEEEE. Trimming took 0 bases from V and 0 from J, leaving 16 bases between them. The CDR3 runs to 19 residues. CDR3 region: CASSLEGGTPFSGANVLTF. The DNA for the CDR3 is TGTGCCAGCAGCTTGGAAGGGGGAACGCCGTTCTCTGGGGCCAACGTCCTGACTTTC.